The TCR beta chain under discussion was sequenced for a study of blood T cell repertoires in COVID-19. Authors' analysis steps: Reference gene primers were amplified, and this amplification served to estimate nucleated cell counts. Method: immunoSEQ multiplex PCR; TCRdb's copy keeps in-frame clones and lacks some. V, J and clone size are those of that table, while D and trimming were read from the DNA. The repertoire holds about 220,000 clones, with about 82% as singletons. V was shortened by 2 bases and J by 2 bases, with 13 bases between the two germline ends. The CDR3 is 16 residues long. Germline CDR1 PRHDT, CDR2 FYEKMQ (reference sequence).

This TCR was sampled from a woman in her 70s with COVID-19, enrolled during active disease. The rearrangement uses TRBV13 and TRBJ1-3; D possibly corresponds to TRBD1 (6 bases). Sequences were obtained from peripheral blood. The CDR3 region is CASSLMGARTGNTIYF. CDR3 in DNA: TGTGCCAGCAGCTTAATGGGGGCCCGAACTGGAAACACCATATATTTT.